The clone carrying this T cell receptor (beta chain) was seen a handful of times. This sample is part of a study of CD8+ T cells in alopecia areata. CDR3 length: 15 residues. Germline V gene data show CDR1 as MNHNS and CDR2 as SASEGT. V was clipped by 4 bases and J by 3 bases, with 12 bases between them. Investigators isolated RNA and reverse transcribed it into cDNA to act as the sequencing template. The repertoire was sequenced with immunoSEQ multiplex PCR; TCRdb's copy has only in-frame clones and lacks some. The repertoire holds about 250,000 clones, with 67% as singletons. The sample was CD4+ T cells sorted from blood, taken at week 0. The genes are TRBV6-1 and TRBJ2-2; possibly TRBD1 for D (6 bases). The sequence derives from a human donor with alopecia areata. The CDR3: CASSGGQSYTGELFF. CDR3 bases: TGTGCCAGCAGTGGAGGACAGAGCTACACCGGGGAGCTGTTTTTT.